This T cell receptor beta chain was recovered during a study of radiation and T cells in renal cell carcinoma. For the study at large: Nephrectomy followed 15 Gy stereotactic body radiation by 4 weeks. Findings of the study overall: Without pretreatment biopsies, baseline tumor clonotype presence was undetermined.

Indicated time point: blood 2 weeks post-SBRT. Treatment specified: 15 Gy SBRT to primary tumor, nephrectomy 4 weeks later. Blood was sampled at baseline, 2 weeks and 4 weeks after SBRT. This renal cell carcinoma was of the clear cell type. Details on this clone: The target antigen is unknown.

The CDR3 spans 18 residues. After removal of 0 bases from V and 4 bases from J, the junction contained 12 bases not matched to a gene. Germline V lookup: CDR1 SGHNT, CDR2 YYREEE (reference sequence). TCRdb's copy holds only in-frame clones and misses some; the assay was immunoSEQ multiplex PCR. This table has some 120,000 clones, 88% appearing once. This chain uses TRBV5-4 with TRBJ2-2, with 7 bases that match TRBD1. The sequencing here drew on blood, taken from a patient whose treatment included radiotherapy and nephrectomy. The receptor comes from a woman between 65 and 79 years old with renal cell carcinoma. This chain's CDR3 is CASSLGSEQGYGTGELFF. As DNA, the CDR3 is TGTGCCAGCAGCTTGGGATCCGAACAGGGGTATGGCACCGGGGAGCTGTTTTTT.